The T cell receptor beta chain described here comes from a study of blood T cell repertoires in COVID-19 (dated by TCRdb to about 2020). For the study in its entirety: Samples from collaborators originated in the United States, Italy and Spain and spanned both the acute and convalescent phases of COVID-19. The prospective study material was composed of cDNA or gDNA derived from T cells, B-cell-depleted T cells, or PBMCs. Subjects who had been exposed to COVID-19, were actively infected with it, or had recovered from it provided the deeply sampled blood TCRbeta repertoires that made up the dataset. The repertoires were made available in a free public database intended to serve as a resource for research on the immune response to SARS-CoV-2. Samples came from the ongoing ImmuneRACE study (first 160 participants) plus 1,254 subjects from 6 global collaborators. The sample metadata nearly always contained a de-identified subject ID, COVID-19 status, age in years and sex. HLA class I and class II types, where available, came from metadata supplied by the sample provider rather than from assay-based typing.

V gives up 4 bases and J gives up 8 bases, and the segment between their germline ends measures 9 bases. Including cysteine and phenylalanine, the CDR3 has 12 amino acids. Just CDR3 DNA is preserved here, 36 bases in frame from base 1. CDR1 SGHTA and CDR2 FQGNSA are derived from the germline V gene. What the study reported, not specific to this receptor: Clinical and demographic metadata were provided uncurated, with the amount varying by source and participant.

The immunoSEQ Assay, a bias-controlled multiplex PCR, was used to amplify TCRbeta CDR3 regions from genomic DNA. As for the authors' bioinformatics: Within the assay, amplification of reference gene primers was used to estimate how many nucleated cells each sample contained. To quantify the absolute abundance of each unique TCRbeta CDR3 rearrangement, sequence reads were collapsed and filtered. For each sample, productive Simpson clonality was calculated by taking the square root of Simpson's diversity index across productive rearrangements. Entries here come from immuneACCESS through TCRdb and include only in-frame sequences with V and J called. Some clones fail to appear in such tables; in the studies checked, an unresolved V gene covers under half of the shortfall, and the cause of the remainder is unknown. The V and J calls and clone size are taken from that table; D and trimming were inferred from the DNA. This sample is represented by about 240,000 clones; approximately 85% of them were singletons. The ten largest clones represent around 12% of the sample.

The collaborating institutions used their own protocols to collect whole blood in K2EDTA tubes. For TCRbeta analysis, collaborators shipped samples in one of three forms: frozen whole blood, isolated PBMCs, or DNA extracted from either of those sample types. Turning to this clone: Its antigen remains unidentified. No base-level quality is on record; no much larger clone is a single base apart.

The chain joins TRBV7-2 to TRBJ2-1, with a tentative D gene TRBD2 over 6 matching bases. The source material was peripheral blood. This TCR derives from a woman in her sixties with active or convalescent COVID-19. The nucleotide sequence reads TGTGCCAGCAGCTCGAAGCGGGATGAGCAGTTCTTC. The encoded protein is CASSSKRDEQFF.